This is a list of T cell receptor beta chains from one sample in a study of regulatory T cells in long-lasting Graves disease. Via MiXCR, TCRdb re-called the multiplex PCR reads, giving one row per CDR3 protein. The sample has roughly 430,000 distinct CDR3 sequences; about 21% are singletons. This material consisted of peripheral blood mononuclear cells (PBMCs), taken when the disease was refractory, from a patient treated with antithyroid drugs. The receptors stem from a female donor with Graves disease. CDR3s include the opening cysteine and the closing phenylalanine or tryptophan. Fields, in order: clone size, D gene, V gene, J gene, CDR3 DNA, CDR3 protein. A D gene is named only where the DNA matches it firmly. The size entry is marked missing in some rows and otherwise reads once, few, many or a size class.

abundance: NA
d_gene: TRBD2
v_gene: TRBV28
j_gene: TRBJ2-7
CDR3nt: TGTGCCAGCAGTACCCGACTAGCGGGATACTCCTACGAGCAGTACTTC
CDR3aa: CASSTRLAGYSYEQYF

abundance: NA
d_gene: NA
v_gene: TRBV19
j_gene: TRBJ1-4
CDR3nt: TGTGCCAGTAGTATGACAGGTTCAACTAATGAAAAACTGTTTTTT
CDR3aa: CASSMTGSTNEKLFF

abundance: NA
d_gene: NA
v_gene: TRBV28
j_gene: TRBJ2-1
CDR3nt: TGTGCCAGCAGTCCGATTGGAATTTCAGCTTACAATGAGCAGTTCTTC
CDR3aa: CASSPIGISAYNEQFF

abundance: NA
d_gene: TRBD1
v_gene: TRBV5-1
j_gene: TRBJ2-7
CDR3nt: TGCGCCAGCAGCTTGGCGTGGGACAGAGTGGTGCACGAGCAGTACTTC
CDR3aa: CASSLAWDRVVHEQYF

abundance: many
d_gene: TRBD2
v_gene: TRBV2
j_gene: TRBJ2-7
CDR3nt: TGTGCCAGCAGCCGAACTCGACTAGCGGGAGTCGTGTACGAGCAGTACTTC
CDR3aa: CASSRTRLAGVVYEQYF

abundance: NA
d_gene: TRBD2
v_gene: TRBV18
j_gene: TRBJ2-5
CDR3nt: TGTGCCAGCTCACTCAAGCGGGATCGCGGGGAGACCCAGTACTTC
CDR3aa: CASSLKRDRGETQYF

abundance: NA
d_gene: NA
v_gene: TRBV11-2
j_gene: TRBJ2-7
CDR3nt: TGTGCCAGCAGCTTGGGAGACGACCGGTTGGCCGAGCAGTACTTC
CDR3aa: CASSLGDDRLAEQYF

abundance: NA
d_gene: TRBD2
v_gene: TRBV28
j_gene: TRBJ2-1
CDR3nt: TGTGCCAGCAGTTTTTCCAGCGGGAGGGCCGCGGATGAGCAGTTCTTC
CDR3aa: CASSFSSGRAADEQFF

abundance: few
d_gene: TRBD1
v_gene: TRBV4-1
j_gene: TRBJ2-5
CDR3nt: TGCGCCAGCAGCCAAGCACAGGGGAACCAAGAGACCCAGTACTTC
CDR3aa: CASSQAQGNQETQYF

abundance: few
d_gene: NA
v_gene: TRBV11-1
j_gene: TRBJ2-2
CDR3nt: TGTGCCAGCAGCGGGTCGGGAGTTAACACCGGGGAGCTGTTTTTT
CDR3aa: CASSGSGVNTGELFF

abundance: NA
d_gene: NA
v_gene: TRBV20-1
j_gene: TRBJ1-6
CDR3nt: TGCAGTGCTCGGGACAAGACTAATTCACCCCTCCACTTT
CDR3aa: CSARDKTNSPLHF

abundance: many
d_gene: TRBD2
v_gene: TRBV27
j_gene: TRBJ2-7
CDR3nt: TGTGCCAGCAGCTTTGGCGGACTAGCGGGAGGTGCGCAGTACTTC
CDR3aa: CASSFGGLAGGAQYF

abundance: few
d_gene: NA
v_gene: TRBV28
j_gene: TRBJ2-3
CDR3nt: TGTGCCAGCAGTTTAAGTATTCGGGGGGCGCAGGATACGCAGTATTTT
CDR3aa: CASSLSIRGAQDTQYF

abundance: many
d_gene: TRBD1
v_gene: TRBV20-1
j_gene: TRBJ1-5
CDR3nt: TGCAGTGCTACAGGGACAGATAGCAATCAGCCCCAGCATTTT
CDR3aa: CSATGTDSNQPQHF

abundance: NA
d_gene: NA
v_gene: TRBV18
j_gene: TRBJ1-5
CDR3nt: TGTGCCAGCTCACCTGGGGGATTCGATCAGCCCCAGCATTTT
CDR3aa: CASSPGGFDQPQHF

abundance: few
d_gene: NA
v_gene: TRBV18
j_gene: TRBJ1-5
CDR3nt: TGTGCCAGCTCACCAGACGCCGCAGGTCAGCCCCAGCATTTT
CDR3aa: CASSPDAAGQPQHF

abundance: many
d_gene: NA
v_gene: TRBV28
j_gene: TRBJ1-2
CDR3nt: TGTGCCAGCAGCCCCGGAGAGGTTTCTTATGGCTACACCTTC
CDR3aa: CASSPGEVSYGYTF

abundance: NA
d_gene: TRBD2
v_gene: TRBV14
j_gene: TRBJ2-1
CDR3nt: TGTGCCAGCAGACAGACTAGCGGGAGCAAGTTCTTC
CDR3aa: CASRQTSGSKFF

abundance: few
d_gene: NA
v_gene: TRBV7-6
j_gene: TRBJ2-2
CDR3nt: TGTGCCAGCAGCTTATCGGAAGTCCTCTACACCGGGGAGCTGTTTTTT
CDR3aa: CASSLSEVLYTGELFF

abundance: NA
d_gene: NA
v_gene: TRBV19
j_gene: TRBJ1-1
CDR3nt: TGTGCCAGTAGAATCAGGCAGGACGAACCAAACACTGAAGCTTTCTTT
CDR3aa: CASRIRQDEPNTEAFF

abundance: NA
d_gene: NA
v_gene: TRBV11-2
j_gene: TRBJ1-2
CDR3nt: TGTGCCAGCAGCGGGCAGAGAATCAGTGGCTATGGCTACACCTTC
CDR3aa: CASSGQRISGYGYTF

abundance: few
d_gene: NA
v_gene: TRBV11-3
j_gene: TRBJ1-1
CDR3nt: TGTGCCAGCAGCTTAGACCCGGGACCGAACACTGAAGCTTTCTTT
CDR3aa: CASSLDPGPNTEAFF

abundance: many
d_gene: NA
v_gene: TRBV12-3/TRBV12-4
j_gene: TRBJ1-5
CDR3nt: TGTGCCACTTCCCGGGGCAGCAATCAGCCCCAGCATTTT
CDR3aa: CATSRGSNQPQHF

abundance: NA
d_gene: NA
v_gene: TRBV19
j_gene: TRBJ2-2
CDR3nt: TGTGCCAGTAGTATCCCTAGGGGGGGAATCACCGGTTCCGGGGAGCTGTTTTTT
CDR3aa: CASSIPRGGITGSGELFF

abundance: NA
d_gene: NA
v_gene: TRBV9
j_gene: TRBJ2-7
CDR3nt: TGTGCCAACGGGACCAGCCGGGACTCTACCTACGAGCAGTACTTC
CDR3aa: CANGTSRDSTYEQYF

abundance: few
d_gene: TRBD1
v_gene: TRBV5-5
j_gene: TRBJ2-2
CDR3nt: TGTGCCAGCAACTACCCGGACAGGGAGACCGGGGAGCTGTTTTTT
CDR3aa: CASNYPDRETGELFF

abundance: many
d_gene: NA
v_gene: TRBV12-3/TRBV12-4
j_gene: TRBJ2-5
CDR3nt: TGTGCCAGCAGCCCAGGGCCACAGTTTCAAGAGACCCAGTACTTC
CDR3aa: CASSPGPQFQETQYF

abundance: few
d_gene: NA
v_gene: TRBV11-2
j_gene: TRBJ1-3
CDR3nt: TGTGCCAGCAGCTTGTCGGAGATCTCTGGAAACACCATATATTTT
CDR3aa: CASSLSEISGNTIYF